This entry is about one T cell receptor (beta chain). The data derive from a study of blood T cell repertoires in COVID-19. The CDR3 runs 17 residues. CDR1 SQVTM and CDR2 ANQGSEA come from the germline V gene. V was pared by 4 bases and J by 2 bases, with 9 bases of the junction left unmatched. Either two negative PCRs, clearance, or symptom resolution qualified Cohort 3 donors as recovered. Libraries were prepared by immunoSEQ multiplex PCR; TCRdb keeps only in-frame clonotypes and omits some of them. The profile shows 360,000 or so clones, roughly 87% of them singletons. Sequenced: PBMCs or T cells enriched from blood (not recorded which). The chain links TRBV29-1 to TRBJ2-6, with 9 positions matching TRBD1. This sequence was found in a woman in her twenties or thirties who had recovered from COVID-19. The CDR3 DNA reads as TGCAGCGTTGCACTTACAGGGGGCAGAACTGGGGCCAACGTCCTGACTTTC. Its protein is CSVALTGGRTGANVLTF.